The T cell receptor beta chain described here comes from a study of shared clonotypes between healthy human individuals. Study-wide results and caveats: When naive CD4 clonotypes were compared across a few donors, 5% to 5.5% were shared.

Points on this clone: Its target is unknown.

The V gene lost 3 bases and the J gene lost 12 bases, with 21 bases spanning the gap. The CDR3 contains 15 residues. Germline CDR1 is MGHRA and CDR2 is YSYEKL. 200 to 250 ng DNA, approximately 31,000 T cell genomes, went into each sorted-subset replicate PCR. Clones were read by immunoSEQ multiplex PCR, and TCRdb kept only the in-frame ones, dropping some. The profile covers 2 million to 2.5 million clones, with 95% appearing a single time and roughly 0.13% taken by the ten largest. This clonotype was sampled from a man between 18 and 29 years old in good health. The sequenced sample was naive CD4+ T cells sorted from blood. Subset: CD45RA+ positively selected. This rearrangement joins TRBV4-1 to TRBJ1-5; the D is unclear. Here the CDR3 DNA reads TGCGCCAGCAGCCAGGCCGGGCCCCGTAGCGACAACCAGCATTTT. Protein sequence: CASSQAGPRSDNQHF.